The 3 T cell receptor beta chains in this list originate from one sample, sequenced in a study of T cell responses to AZD1222 COVID-19 vaccine. The protocol was immunoSEQ multiplex PCR, while the TCRdb copy is restricted to in-frame clones and leaves out a portion. The table shows 120,000 to 150,000 clones, with 85% to 95% occurring only once. The sequenced sample was peripheral blood, obtained on day 0 of AZD1222 vaccination. These receptor sequences come from an adult in good health.

J is TRBJ2-7 and V is TRBV11-2, with 9 bases aligning to TRBD2. The J segment lost 4 bases and the V segment lost 3 bases, leaving 10 bases of the junction unmatched. CDR3 size: 16 residues. Germline V gives CDR1 SGHAT, CDR2 FQNNGV. The CDR3: CASSLGPSGNRYEQYF. CDR3 sequence (DNA): TGTGCCAGCAGCTTGGGCCCTAGCGGGAATCGATACGAGCAGTACTTC.

The chain recombines TRBV11-2 with TRBJ1-5; TRBD1 agrees at 11 bases. The CDR3 sequence is 15 residues long. Trimming cost V 0 bases and J 6 bases; bases outside gene matches: 1. CDR1 is SGHAT and CDR2 is FQNNGV in the germline V gene. Here the CDR3 reads CASSLDGTGGQPQHF. The CDR3 region has the DNA TGTGCCAGCAGCTTAGATGGGACAGGGGGTCAGCCCCAGCATTTT.

CDR3 sequence (DNA): TGTGCCACCAGCAGAGTACGGGTTCAGGTCGGGGAGCAGTACTTC. This codes for CATSRVRVQVGEQYF. The chain carries TRBV15 and TRBJ2-7; D gene unclear. Germline assignment: CDR1 LNHNV and CDR2 YYDKDF (reference sequence). Trimming cost V 1 base and J 7 bases, with 17 bases left between them. The CDR3 loop spans 15 amino acids.